This T cell receptor beta chain appears in the sequencing data of a study of a mutant IDH1 vaccine in newly diagnosed glioma. General observations from the study: Top peripheral T cell clonotype shifts appeared unrelated to pseudoprogression. Induction of immune responses by the vaccine occurred in roughly 93% of patients.

Assay: immunoSEQ multiplex PCR; the TCRdb copy retains only in-frame clones and omits some. This table has about 68,000 clones, 79% appearing once. Time point specified: baseline, week 1 (first vaccination visit). Treatment defined: pre-vaccination baseline after standard-of-care therapy. On this clone: What it binds is not known.

Germline values: CDR1 SGHRS, CDR2 YFSETQ. CDR3 length: 15 amino acids. V lost 2 bases to trimming and J lost 6 bases; unmatched junction nucleotides: 5. The clonotype was recovered from a man aged 45 to 65 with glioma. This sample comprised PBMCs, obtained from a glioma patient treated with radiotherapy, temozolomide or both. The V gene is TRBV5-1, the J gene TRBJ2-2, with 9 bases lining up with TRBD2. The CDR3 here is CASSLIAGEAGELFF. The CDR3 coding sequence is TGCGCCAGCAGCTTAATAGCGGGGGAGGCCGGGGAGCTGTTTTTT.